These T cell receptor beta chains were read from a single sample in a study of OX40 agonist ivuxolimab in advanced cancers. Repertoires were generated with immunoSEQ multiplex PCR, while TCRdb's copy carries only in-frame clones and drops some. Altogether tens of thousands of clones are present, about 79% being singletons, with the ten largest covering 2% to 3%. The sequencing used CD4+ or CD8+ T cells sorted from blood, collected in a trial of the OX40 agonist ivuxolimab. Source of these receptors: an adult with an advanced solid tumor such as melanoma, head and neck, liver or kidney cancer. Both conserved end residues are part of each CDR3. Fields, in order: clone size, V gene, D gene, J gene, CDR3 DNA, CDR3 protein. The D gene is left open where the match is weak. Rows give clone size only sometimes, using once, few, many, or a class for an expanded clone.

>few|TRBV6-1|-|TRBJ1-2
TGTGCCAGCAGCCTCGGACACAACTATGGCTACACCTTC
CASSLGHNYGYTF
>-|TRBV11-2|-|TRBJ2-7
TGTGCCAGCAGCCCTTCCGGAGGGATGGCCCACGAGCAGTACTTC
CASSPSGGMAHEQYF
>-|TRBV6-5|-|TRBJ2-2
TGTGCCAGCAGTTACTCGAGCCACACCGGGGAGCTGTTTTTT
CASSYSSHTGELFF
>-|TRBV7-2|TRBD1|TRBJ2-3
TGTGCCAGCAGCTTAGTCCAGGGGGCTGATACGCAGTATTTT
CASSLVQGADTQYF
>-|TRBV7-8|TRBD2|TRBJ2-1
TGTGCCAGCAGCACGCTACTAGCGGGAGGAAAAAATGAGCAGTTCTTC
CASSTLLAGGKNEQFF
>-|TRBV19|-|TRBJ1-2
TGTGCCAGTAGTGAGGCGGAACCTAACTATGGCTACACCTTC
CASSEAEPNYGYTF
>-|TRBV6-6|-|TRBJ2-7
TGTGCCAGCAGCAAACTACTTTCCTACGAGCAGTACTTC
CASSKLLSYEQYF
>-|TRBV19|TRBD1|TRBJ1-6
TGTGCCAGCCGGGGGGACAGGCTTAATTCACCCCTCCACTTT
CASRGDRLNSPLHF
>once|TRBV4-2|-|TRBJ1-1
TGTGCCAGCAGCTTAGTGGGTGTGGGCACTGAAGCTTTCTTT
CASSLVGVGTEAFF
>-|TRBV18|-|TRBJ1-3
TGTGCCAGCTCACCATTCGCCTCCTCTGGAAACACCATATATTTT
CASSPFASSGNTIYF
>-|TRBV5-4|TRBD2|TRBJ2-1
TGTGCCAGCAGCTATGGGGCGGGGGACAATGAGCAGTTCTTC
CASSYGAGDNEQFF
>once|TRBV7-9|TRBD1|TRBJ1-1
TGTGCCAGCAGAGCAGGGGGCGCGGAAACTGAAGCTTTCTTT
CASRAGGAETEAFF
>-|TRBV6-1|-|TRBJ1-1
TGTGCCAGCAGCCCCTCTGCGAGAGGTGAAGCTTTCTTT
CASSPSARGEAFF
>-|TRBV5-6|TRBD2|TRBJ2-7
TGTGCCAGCAGCTTGACTAGCGGGATCTCCTACGAGCAGTACTTC
CASSLTSGISYEQYF
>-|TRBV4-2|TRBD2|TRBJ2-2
TGTGCCAGCAGCCAGGAGACTAGCTTTAGGGAGCTGTTTTTT
CASSQETSFRELFF
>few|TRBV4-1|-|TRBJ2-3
TGCGCCAGCAGCCAAGAGGGGACTCCCTCCCCCGCAGATACGCAGTATTTT
CASSQEGTPSPADTQYF
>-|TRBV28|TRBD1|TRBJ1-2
TGTGCCAGCAGCGTTTGGGACAGCCCCTATGGCTACACCTTC
CASSVWDSPYGYTF
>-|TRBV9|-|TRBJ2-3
TGTGCCAGCAGCCCCCACTCGTCAGATACGCAGTATTTT
CASSPHSSDTQYF
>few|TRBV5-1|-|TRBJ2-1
TGCGCCAGCAGCGACCGGGACCAATTCAACAATGAGCAGTTCTTC
CASSDRDQFNNEQFF
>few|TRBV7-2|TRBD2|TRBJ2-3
TGTGCCAGCAGCTTATCGGCGCTAGCGGGGGGGAAAGATACGCAGTATTTT
CASSLSALAGGKDTQYF
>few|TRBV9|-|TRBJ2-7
TGTGCCAGCAGCGTAAACGAGCAGTACTTC
CASSVNEQYF
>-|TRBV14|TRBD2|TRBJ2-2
TGTGCCAGCAGCCAAGTTGCTAGCGGGACTGCGAACACCGGGGAGCTGTTTTTT
CASSQVASGTANTGELFF
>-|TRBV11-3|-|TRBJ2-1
TGTGCCAGCAGCCCGACCGCACAGGGACTAAGATCCTACAATGAGCAGTTCTTC
CASSPTAQGLRSYNEQFF
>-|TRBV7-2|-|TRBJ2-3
TGTGCCAGCAGCTTAGAAGGTGCAGATACGCAGTATTTT
CASSLEGADTQYF
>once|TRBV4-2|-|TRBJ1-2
TGTGCCAGCAGCCAACCCGACAGTAAGGATGGCTACACCTTC
CASSQPDSKDGYTF
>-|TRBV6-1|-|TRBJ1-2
TGTGCCAGCAGTGAAGGATATGGCTACACCTTC
CASSEGYGYTF
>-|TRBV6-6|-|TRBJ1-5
TGTGCCAGCAGTTACTCACGCGGGGTCCAGCCCCAGCATTTT
CASSYSRGVQPQHF
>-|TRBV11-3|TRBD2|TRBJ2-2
TGTGCCAGCAGCCCCGTAGCGGGGCATGGAACCGGGGAGCTGTTTTTT
CASSPVAGHGTGELFF